This is a list of T cell receptor beta chains from one sample in a study of T cell responses to AZD1222 COVID-19 vaccine. Libraries were prepared by immunoSEQ multiplex PCR; TCRdb keeps only in-frame clonotypes and omits some of them. Of about 99,000 clones in the sample, around nine tenths were seen once. Sequencing used peripheral blood, obtained on day 0 of AZD1222 vaccination. The receptor set was obtained from an adult in good health. Each CDR3 is given with its conserved first and last residue. Fields, in order: D gene, V gene, clone size, J gene, CDR3 DNA, CDR3 protein. The D gene is left open where the match is weak. Some rows have no size entry. The others give once, few or many, or a class for an expanded clone.

d_call: TRBD2
v_call: TRBV4-1
clone_size: .
j_call: TRBJ2-5
cdr3_nt: TGCGCCAGCAGCCACACTAGCGGGGGTAGCCAAGAGACCCAGTACTTC
cdr3_aa: CASSHTSGGSQETQYF

d_call: .
v_call: TRBV5-8
clone_size: .
j_call: TRBJ1-6
cdr3_nt: TGTGCCAGCAGCCCATGGGGCGGTAACTCCTATAATTCACCCCTCCACTTT
cdr3_aa: CASSPWGGNSYNSPLHF

d_call: .
v_call: TRBV19
clone_size: .
j_call: TRBJ1-6
cdr3_nt: TGTGCCAGTATCCCCTCGGGGACGGATTCACCCCTCCACTTT
cdr3_aa: CASIPSGTDSPLHF

d_call: TRBD1
v_call: TRBV6-1
clone_size: .
j_call: TRBJ1-6
cdr3_nt: TGTGCCAGCAGTGAAACAGGGGAACCCCATAATTCACCCCTCCACTTT
cdr3_aa: CASSETGEPHNSPLHF

d_call: .
v_call: TRBV15
clone_size: .
j_call: TRBJ1-1
cdr3_nt: TGTGCCACCAGCAGAGATCAACGGGTGAACACTGAAGCTTTCTTT
cdr3_aa: CATSRDQRVNTEAFF

d_call: .
v_call: TRBV6-5
clone_size: .
j_call: TRBJ2-7
cdr3_nt: TGTGCCAGCAGTTACGGAACCGAGACCTTTCGGTACTTC
cdr3_aa: CASSYGTETFRYF

d_call: .
v_call: TRBV12-2
clone_size: .
j_call: TRBJ2-2
cdr3_nt: TGTGCAAGTCGCCCACACCAACGGACTAGCGGGGGGGCCACGGTCATGACCGGGGAGCTGTTTTTT
cdr3_aa: CASRPHQRTSGGATVMTGELFF

d_call: .
v_call: TRBV9
clone_size: .
j_call: TRBJ1-1
cdr3_nt: TGTGCCAGCAGCCCAGACGGGCAGTTTGGAAAAGCTTTCTTT
cdr3_aa: CASSPDGQFGKAFF

d_call: .
v_call: TRBV7-8
clone_size: .
j_call: TRBJ2-5
cdr3_nt: TGTGCCAGCAGCTCCGGACAGCCCCAAGAGACCCAGTACTTC
cdr3_aa: CASSSGQPQETQYF

d_call: .
v_call: TRBV2
clone_size: once
j_call: TRBJ1-5
cdr3_nt: TGTGCCAGCAGCCCCCGGGAGAATCAGCCCCAGCATTTT
cdr3_aa: CASSPRENQPQHF

d_call: .
v_call: TRBV10-1
clone_size: .
j_call: TRBJ2-7
cdr3_nt: TGCGCCAGCAGTGCTTCTGGCAGGGGATACGAGCAGTACTTC
cdr3_aa: CASSASGRGYEQYF

d_call: .
v_call: TRBV30
clone_size: once
j_call: TRBJ1-3
cdr3_nt: TGTGCCAGTAGGGACAAACTCAAACACTCTGGAAACACCATATATTTT
cdr3_aa: CASRDKLKHSGNTIYF

d_call: TRBD1
v_call: TRBV6-2/TRBV6-3
clone_size: .
j_call: TRBJ2-5
cdr3_nt: TGTGCCAGCAGTTACCCGATTCCAGGGGGCCGGAAGGAGACCCAGTACTTC
cdr3_aa: CASSYPIPGGRKETQYF

d_call: TRBD1
v_call: TRBV28
clone_size: .
j_call: TRBJ2-2
cdr3_nt: TGTGCCACCCCGGACAGGGGCAGGACCGGGGAGCTGTTTTTT
cdr3_aa: CATPDRGRTGELFF

d_call: TRBD1
v_call: TRBV7-9
clone_size: .
j_call: TRBJ1-1
cdr3_nt: TGTGCCAGCAGCTTCGCCGGGACAGGGGGAGTTGCATCTGAAGCTTTCTTT
cdr3_aa: CASSFAGTGGVASEAFF

d_call: .
v_call: TRBV6-4
clone_size: .
j_call: TRBJ2-1
cdr3_nt: TGTGCCAGCAGTGTGGTCAGCTCCTACAATGAGCAGTTCTTC
cdr3_aa: CASSVVSSYNEQFF

d_call: .
v_call: TRBV6-5
clone_size: .
j_call: TRBJ1-1
cdr3_nt: TGTGCCAGCAGTTACGCCCAGGGGAGTTGGGACACTGAAGCTTTCTTT
cdr3_aa: CASSYAQGSWDTEAFF

d_call: TRBD1
v_call: TRBV28
clone_size: .
j_call: TRBJ1-2
cdr3_nt: TGTGCCAGCAGTGGCACAGGGGGCGCGTATGGCTACACCTTC
cdr3_aa: CASSGTGGAYGYTF

d_call: .
v_call: TRBV5-4
clone_size: .
j_call: TRBJ1-2
cdr3_nt: TGTGCCAGCAGCTTGGGGCAGGGCGCTAACTATGGCTACACCTTC
cdr3_aa: CASSLGQGANYGYTF

d_call: TRBD2
v_call: TRBV5-6
clone_size: .
j_call: TRBJ2-2
cdr3_nt: TGTGCCAGCAGCCCTGACGTGGCGGGGGCGAACACCGGGGAGCTGTTTTTT
cdr3_aa: CASSPDVAGANTGELFF

d_call: .
v_call: TRBV28
clone_size: .
j_call: TRBJ2-3
cdr3_nt: TGTGCCAGCATTGGACTGCTCCACAGCACAGATACGCAGTATTTT
cdr3_aa: CASIGLLHSTDTQYF

d_call: TRBD1
v_call: TRBV4-1
clone_size: .
j_call: TRBJ2-6
cdr3_nt: TGCGCCAGCAGCCAAGGTCCCGACAGGGCCTCCTCTGGGGCCAACGTCCTGACTTTC
cdr3_aa: CASSQGPDRASSGANVLTF

d_call: .
v_call: TRBV7-2
clone_size: .
j_call: TRBJ1-1
cdr3_nt: TGTGCCAGCAGCTTAGGGGCCCCCCGGGGGGGGACTGAAGCTTTCTTT
cdr3_aa: CASSLGAPRGGTEAFF